This note documents a single T cell receptor beta chain sequence. What it binds is not known. This sample is drawn from a study of T cells in Graves' hyperthyroidism and ophthalmopathy. General study findings and limits: Most expanded thyroid clonotypes above 0.001 also appeared in blood.

Template material for amplifying TCR beta CDR3 regions consisted of RNA transcripts. First-round RT-PCR with HTBI primers amplified the TCR CDR3 region. TCRdb independently ran MiXCR on the multiplex PCR reads; one entry per CDR3 protein. Here the sample spans hundreds of thousands of distinct CDR3 sequences, roughly a sixth being singletons. The study left out patients who had uncontrolled infection, other autoimmune disease, pregnancy or lactation. At first hyperthyroidism diagnosis, before any ophthalmopathy symptoms, the blood sample was collected. Each 10 ml fresh peripheral blood draw supplied the PBMCs. CDR3 length: 15 residues. V lost 0 bases and J lost 3, with 12 bases in between. CDR1 and CDR2 (germline): MGHRA, YSYEKL.

The sample was blood. The chain is built from TRBV4-1 and TRBJ2-7; D perhaps matches TRBD1 (6 bases). The receptor comes from a woman between 45 and 60 years old with Graves' hyperthyroidism that later progressed to Graves' ophthalmopathy. The CDR3 nucleotides read TGCGCCAGCAGCCAAGAAATAACAGGGCTCTACGAGCAGTACTTC. Translating gives CASSQEITGLYEQYF.